The rows below give T cell receptor beta chains drawn from one sample of a study of breast tumors, draining lymph nodes, adjacent tissues. A single record per CDR3 protein comes from TCRdb applying MiXCR to the multiplex PCR reads. The profile shows around 190,000 distinct CDR3 sequences, about 33% of them singletons. Sequenced material: axillary lymph node tissue. Every receptor here comes from a female donor with breast cancer. Some clones in this sample may be carry-over from other donors' samples. Each CDR3 is given with its conserved first and last residue. A D gene is named only where the DNA matches it firmly. Only some rows state a clone size, as once, few, many or a class for expanded clones.

clone_size: many; j_call: TRBJ1-6; d_call: -; v_call: TRBV5-4; cdr3_nt: TGTGCCAGCAGCTTGGGGCGGGCCTCGCGGGATTCCCTCCACTTT; cdr3_aa: CASSLGRASRDSLHF
clone_size: -; j_call: TRBJ2-2; d_call: -; v_call: TRBV6-1; cdr3_nt: TGTGCCAGCAATGTCCAGGCAGGGGAAACCGGGGAGCTGTTTTTT; cdr3_aa: CASNVQAGETGELFF
clone_size: few; j_call: TRBJ1-5; d_call: TRBD1; v_call: TRBV6-1; cdr3_nt: TGTGCCAGCAGTGCCGGAGGCAGGGGGAGAAGAAGCAACCTCAATCAGCCCCAGCATTTT; cdr3_aa: CASSAGGRGRRSNLNQPQHF
clone_size: many; j_call: TRBJ2-1; d_call: TRBD2; v_call: TRBV12-3/TRBV12-4; cdr3_nt: TGTGCCAGCAGTTTACGGCGGGGGGACTACAATGAGCAGTTCTTC; cdr3_aa: CASSLRRGDYNEQFF
clone_size: many; j_call: TRBJ2-2; d_call: TRBD2; v_call: TRBV5-8; cdr3_nt: TGTGCCAGCAGCTTAGGAGGGAGGGCCGACACCGGGGAGCTGTTTTTT; cdr3_aa: CASSLGGRADTGELFF
clone_size: -; j_call: TRBJ2-2; d_call: TRBD1; v_call: TRBV6-6; cdr3_nt: TGTGCCAGCAGTTACCCCGGGACAGGTAACGGGGAGCTGTTTTTC; cdr3_aa: CASSYPGTGNGELFF
clone_size: -; j_call: TRBJ2-6; d_call: TRBD2; v_call: TRBV7-8; cdr3_nt: TGTGCCAGCAGCTTATTAGCGGGAGGGCCGACCGGGACCGACGTCCTGACTTTC; cdr3_aa: CASSLLAGGPTGTDVLTF
clone_size: many; j_call: TRBJ2-5; d_call: TRBD2; v_call: TRBV2; cdr3_nt: TGTGCCAGCAGTGATACTAGCGGGAGGGCCGGGTCCTATCAAGAGACCCAGTACTTC; cdr3_aa: CASSDTSGRAGSYQETQYF
clone_size: -; j_call: TRBJ1-2; d_call: TRBD1; v_call: TRBV7-9; cdr3_nt: TGTGCCAGCAGCTTAGCGCAATCAGGGGGCGCGGGCTACCCCTTC; cdr3_aa: CASSLAQSGGAGYPF
clone_size: -; j_call: TRBJ2-7; d_call: -; v_call: TRBV6-2/TRBV6-3; cdr3_nt: TGTGCCAGCAGTGACCCGACGCCGACTCACGAGCAGTACTTC; cdr3_aa: CASSDPTPTHEQYF
clone_size: many; j_call: TRBJ1-4; d_call: TRBD1; v_call: TRBV30; cdr3_nt: TGTGCCTGGAGGGGACAGTTAGCGTTAGGTGAAAAACTGTTTTTT; cdr3_aa: CAWRGQLALGEKLFF
clone_size: -; j_call: TRBJ1-4; d_call: -; v_call: TRBV6-4; cdr3_nt: TGTGCCAGCAGTGACCCAGGGAGGCGAAGAAATGAAAAACTGTTTTTT; cdr3_aa: CASSDPGRRRNEKLFF
clone_size: -; j_call: TRBJ2-5; d_call: TRBD2; v_call: TRBV2; cdr3_nt: TGTGCCAGCAGGGGGAGGGCCGGGGAGACCCAGTACTTC; cdr3_aa: CASRGRAGETQYF
clone_size: -; j_call: TRBJ2-4; d_call: -; v_call: TRBV20-1; cdr3_nt: TGCAGTGCCGAGCCGTTCGAGGGTGTCGAAAACATTCAGTACTTC; cdr3_aa: CSAEPFEGVENIQYF
clone_size: many; j_call: TRBJ2-3; d_call: -; v_call: TRBV2; cdr3_nt: TGTGCCAGCCGGGAGACTAGCACAGATACGCAGTATTTT; cdr3_aa: CASRETSTDTQYF
clone_size: many; j_call: TRBJ2-1; d_call: -; v_call: TRBV24-1; cdr3_nt: TGTGCCACCAGTAGGGGATTAGCGGAGCGTTCCTACAATGAGCAGTTCTTC; cdr3_aa: CATSRGLAERSYNEQFF
clone_size: many; j_call: TRBJ2-1; d_call: TRBD1; v_call: TRBV6-6; cdr3_nt: TGTGCCAGCAGTTTAACAGGGGACTCCTACAATGAGCAGTTCTTC; cdr3_aa: CASSLTGDSYNEQFF
clone_size: -; j_call: TRBJ2-3; d_call: TRBD2; v_call: TRBV7-2; cdr3_nt: TGTGCCAGCAGTCCCCGGACTAGCGGGAGCCACTACACAGATACGCAGTATTTT; cdr3_aa: CASSPRTSGSHYTDTQYF